The 31 T cell receptor beta chains below were found in one sample sequenced in a study of neoadjuvant anti-PD-1 for oral cavity cancer. Profiled with immunoSEQ multiplex PCR; TCRdb holds only in-frame clones, not every one. This table has about 16,000 clones, approximately 75% appearing once. Source: PBMCs, taken before nivolumab (anti-PD-1) treatment. All receptors derive from a person aged 35 to 85 with oral cavity squamous cell carcinoma.

This sequence joins TRBV10-3 and TRBJ1-5, with 9 bases aligning to TRBD1. The V and J ends lost 1 base and 9 bases, in that order; junction bases with no gene match: 7. The CDR3 contains 15 residues. From germline, CDR1 is ENHRY and CDR2 SYGVKD. CDR3 in amino acids: CAISEFRDRAWPQHF. The CDR3 DNA is TGTGCCATCAGTGAGTTCCGGGACAGGGCTTGGCCCCAGCATTTT.

J is TRBJ2-4 and V is TRBV28, with 11 bases that match TRBD2. Per the germline V gene, CDR1 is MDHEN and CDR2 is SYDVKM. V lost 2 bases to trimming and J lost 1 base; unmatched junction nucleotides: 7. The CDR3 runs 18 residues. The CDR3 bases are TGTGCCAGCAGTTTACACACTAGCGGGAGTACGGCCAAAAACATTCAGTACTTC. Amino acid sequence: CASSLHTSGSTAKNIQYF.

This chain links TRBV6-1 with TRBJ1-5, with 7 nucleotides matching TRBD1. Trimming cost V 4 bases and J 6 bases; bases outside gene matches: 9. Germline assignment: CDR1 MNHNS and CDR2 SASEGT. The CDR3 sequence is 15 residues long. This chain's CDR3 is CASSADRDRSQPQHF. The CDR3 DNA reads as TGTGCCAGCAGTGCTGACAGGGATCGCAGTCAGCCCCAGCATTTT.

This chain uses TRBV5-1 with TRBJ2-7, with D tentatively TRBD2 (5 bases). The V and J ends lost 5 bases and 5 bases respectively, with 8 bases between them. Germline V gives CDR1 SGHRS, CDR2 YFSETQ. The CDR3 spans 11 residues. The CDR3 region is CASRLEHEQYF. CDR3 bases: TGCGCCAGCAGACTAGAGCACGAGCAGTACTTC.

This clone was detected only a few times. The chain combines TRBV2 with TRBJ1-5; D gene ambiguous. This CDR3 contains 14 residues. The germline V gene has CDR1 SNHLY and CDR2 FYNNEI. The germline V and J ends were trimmed by 6 bases and 5 bases, with 14 bases remaining between them. CDR3 sequence reads: CASRLTAGDQPQHF. CDR3 nucleotides: TGTGCCAGCAGATTGACGGCCGGTGATCAGCCCCAGCATTTT.

V gene TRBV7-6 combines with J gene TRBJ2-7; 14 bases fit TRBD2. With 4 bases clipped from V and 4 bases from J, the junction kept 12 bases outside the gene matches. The CDR3 is 18 amino acids. Germline assignment: CDR1 SGHVS and CDR2 FNYEAQ. CDR3 DNA sequence: TGTGCCAGCAGCTCTTCGTCCGGGACTAGCGGGAGTAGGTACGAGCAGTACTTC. Its protein is CASSSSSGTSGSRYEQYF.

This clone was found a few times. The chain is built from TRBV5-6 and TRBJ1-3; the D is unclear. This CDR3 spans 17 amino acids. CDR1 SGHDT and CDR2 YYEEEE come from the germline V gene. Trimming stripped 2 bases from V and 0 bases from J, with 15 bases between. The CDR3 loop is CASSLTSQRPSGNTIYF. The CDR3 bases are TGTGCCAGCAGCTTAACGTCCCAGAGGCCCTCTGGAAACACCATATATTTT.

The rearrangement joins TRBV5-5 to TRBJ2-5; 11 bases are a match to TRBD2. CDR1 is SGHKS, CDR2 YYEKEE, per germline (reference sequence). CDR3 length: 17 amino acids. V gave up 1 base and J gave up 4 bases; unmatched junction bases: 9. In DNA, the CDR3 is TGTGCCAGCAGCTTGAGACTAGCGGGAATTCGGGGAGAGACCCAGTACTTC. As protein: CASSLRLAGIRGETQYF.

The chain carries TRBV7-9 and TRBJ2-5; D unclear. Germline V gives CDR1 SEHNR, CDR2 FQNEAQ (reference sequence). The CDR3 loop spans 14 amino acids. V was trimmed by 0 bases and J by 5 bases, leaving 10 bases between them. CDR3 sequence: CASSLALGFETQYF. The CDR3 coding sequence is TGTGCCAGCAGCTTAGCGCTGGGATTTGAGACCCAGTACTTC. Complete variable domain (other parts from reference TRBV7-9 and TRBJ2-5): DTGVSQNPRHKITKRGQNVTFRCDPISEHNRLYWYRQTLGQGPEFLTYFQNEAQLEKSRLLSDRFSAERPKGSFSTLEIQRTEQGDSAMYLCASSLALGFETQYFGPGTRLLVL.

The CDR3 DNA reads as TGTGCCAGTTCACGGGGGGACAACTCTGGAAACACCATATATTTT. Translated: CASSRGDNSGNTIYF. The chain recombines TRBV19 with TRBJ1-3, with D perhaps matching TRBD1 (6 bases). Trimming pared 8 bases from V and 0 bases from J, leaving 14 bases between. CDR3 size: 15 residues. Germline V gene lookup returns CDR1 LNHDA and CDR2 SQIVND (reference sequence).

The chain carries TRBV4-1 and TRBJ2-3, with TRBD2 matching 8 bases. The CDR3 totals 21 residues. Per germline, CDR1 MGHRA and CDR2 YSYEKL. Trimming cost V 0 bases and J 0 bases; bases outside gene matches: 17. The CDR3 DNA is TGCGCCAGCAGCCAAGATCCGGCGGGACTAGTTCACCTCTCTAGCACAGATACGCAGTATTTT. This gives the protein CASSQDPAGLVHLSSTDTQYF.

The chain has TRBV5-8 and TRBJ1-1; TRBD1 aligns across 10 bases. Germline assignment: CDR1 SGHTS and CDR2 YDEGEE. The CDR3 extends over 15 amino acids. The junction had 9 bases not matched to a gene; V was cut back by 4 bases and J by 6 bases. CDR3 in amino acids: CASSRGQGRDSEAFF. The CDR3 coding sequence is TGTGCCAGCAGCAGGGGACAGGGGAGGGATTCTGAAGCTTTCTTT. Filled out from reference TRBV5-8 and TRBJ1-1, the complete variable domain reads EAGVTQSPTHLIKTRGQQATLRCSPISGHTSVYWYQQALGLGLQFLLWYDEGEERNRGNFPPRFSGRQFPNYSSELNVNALELEDSALYLCASSRGQGRDSEAFFGQGTRLTVV.

The genes are TRBV29-1 and TRBJ2-3; the D gene is possibly TRBD2 (5 bases). CDR1 and CDR2 (germline): SQVTM, ANQGSEA. Deletions cut 2 bases from V and 5 bases from J, with 14 bases between. This CDR3 has 14 residues. The CDR3 loop is CSVESGQVGDTQYF. The DNA of the CDR3 is TGCAGCGTTGAAAGCGGTCAGGTTGGAGATACGCAGTATTTT.

The V call is TRBV4-2, the J call TRBJ2-2; D possibly uses TRBD1 or TRBD2 (6 bases each). V was cut by 5 bases and J by 0 bases, with 19 bases left in between. This CDR3 contains 18 residues. Germline CDR1 is LGHNA and CDR2 is YNFKEQ. In DNA, the CDR3 is TGTGCCAGCAGCAGTAGGGGGGCCCGAAAAACGAACACCGGGGAGCTGTTTTTT. Encoded protein: CASSSRGARKTNTGELFF.

The chain links TRBV7-9 to TRBJ2-7, with D unclear. With 0 bases removed from V and 0 bases from J, the gap between germline ends came to 6 bases. The CDR3 length is 14 residues. CDR1 is SEHNR and CDR2 is FQNEAQ in the germline V gene (reference sequence). For the CDR3, the DNA is TGTGCCAGCAGCTTAGCGCACAGCTCCTACGAGCAGTACTTC. It specifies CASSLAHSSYEQYF.

The chain joins TRBV6-5 to TRBJ2-3; TRBD1 matches 7 bases. Per germline, CDR1 MNHEY and CDR2 SVGAGI. V lost 5 bases to trimming and J lost 5 bases; unmatched junction nucleotides: 10. CDR3 size: 15 residues. This chain's CDR3 is CASSHRQGRGDTQYF. The CDR3 DNA sequence: TGTGCCAGCAGTCACAGACAGGGTAGAGGAGATACGCAGTATTTT.

As DNA, the CDR3 is TGTGCCAGCAGTGATCTGGGGCTGAGCAATCAGCCCCAGCATTTT. Amino acids: CASSDLGLSNQPQHF. The rearrangement joins TRBV2 to TRBJ1-5; weak D call: TRBD1 (5 bases). The CDR3 loop spans 15 amino acids. V was cut by 3 bases and J by 1 base, with 10 bases left in between. The germline CDR1 and CDR2 sequences are SNHLY and FYNNEI.

The gene calls are TRBV19 and TRBJ2-7; TRBD2 aligns across 7 bases. In germline, CDR1 is LNHDA, CDR2 SQIVND (reference sequence). The CDR3 contains 14 residues. V dropped 1 base and J dropped 4; count of bases not matched to a gene: 4. CDR3: CASSIAGGTYEQYF. CDR3 DNA sequence: TGTGCCAGTAGTATAGCGGGGGGTACTTACGAGCAGTACTTC. The whole variable domain, filled in from reference TRBV19 and TRBJ2-7, reads DGGITQSPKYLFRKEGQNVTLSCEQNLNHDAMYWYRQDPGQGLRLIYYSQIVNDFQKGDIAEGYSVSREKKESFPLTVTSAQKNPTAFYLCASSIAGGTYEQYFGPGTRLTVT.

The CDR3 coding sequence is TGTGCCAGCAGTAAGGGGCGAAACACTGAAGCTTTCTTT. It codes for CASSKGRNTEAFF. This rearrangement joins TRBV6-5 to TRBJ1-1; maybe TRBD1 (5 bases). Germline values: CDR1 MNHEY, CDR2 SVGAGI. This CDR3 is built from 13 residues. V lost 5 bases and J 2 bases, leaving 9 bases between the germline ends.

The chain is built from TRBV6-1 and TRBJ1-5; D is possibly TRBD1 (6 bases). Germline V lookup: CDR1 MNHNS, CDR2 SASEGT. The CDR3 has 15 amino acids. V lost 3 bases and J 9 bases, leaving 18 bases between the germline ends. CDR3 sequence (DNA): TGTGCCAGCAGTGAGGCGGGACACCCGCCGGGGCCCCAGCATTTT. Amino acid sequence: CASSEAGHPPGPQHF.

The chain is built from TRBV6-5 and TRBJ2-3; 7 bases match TRBD1. CDR1 is MNHEY and CDR2 is SVGAGI in the germline V gene. CDR3 length equals 15 residues. With 7 bases clipped from V and 0 bases from J, the junction kept 7 bases outside the gene matches. CDR3 in DNA: TGTGCCAGCAAACGGACAGGTACTAGCACAGATACGCAGTATTTT. Residues: CASKRTGTSTDTQYF.

The count of this clone is one. V and J are TRBV5-6 and TRBJ1-3; the D is unclear. V was pared by 4 bases and J by 7 bases, with 12 bases between. The germline V gene has CDR1 SGHDT and CDR2 YYEEEE. The CDR3 extends over 13 amino acids. The CDR3 nucleotides read TGTGCCAGCAGCCGAGACCTTTGGAACACCATATATTTT. It specifies CASSRDLWNTIYF. Together with reference TRBV5-6 and TRBJ1-3, the CDR3 gives the full variable domain: DAGVTQSPTHLIKTRGQQVTLRCSPKSGHDTVSWYQQALGQGPQFIFQYYEEEERQRGNFPDRFSGHQFPNYSSELNVNALLLGDSALYLCASSRDLWNTIYFGEGSWLTVV.

The chain links TRBV30 to TRBJ2-3; 8 bases are shared with TRBD1. Germline V gives CDR1 GTSNPN, CDR2 SVGIG (reference sequence). Trimming cost V 8 bases and J 5 bases; bases outside gene matches: 9. There are 13 residues in the CDR3. This CDR3 is CAGGTGILDTQYF. CDR3 sequence (DNA): TGTGCCGGGGGGACAGGAATATTAGATACGCAGTATTTT.

This chain joins TRBV27 and TRBJ1-1; perhaps TRBD1 as D (5 bases). V was pared by 3 bases and J by 1 base, with 9 bases between. The CDR3 loop spans 14 amino acids. Per germline, CDR1 MNHEY and CDR2 SMNVEV (reference sequence). The CDR3, as DNA: TGTGCCAGCAGTTTGTGGGGGTCGAACACTGAAGCTTTCTTT. It encodes CASSLWGSNTEAFF.

The CDR3 loop is CASSFGREGGSPLHF. Written as DNA, the CDR3 is TGTGCCAGCAGCTTCGGCAGGGAGGGCGGTTCACCCCTCCACTTT. The V gene is TRBV5-5, the J gene TRBJ1-6, with D maybe TRBD1 (5 bases). Germline assignment: CDR1 SGHKS and CDR2 YYEKEE (reference sequence). The length of the CDR3 is 15 residues. Trimming cost V 2 bases and J 9 bases, with 15 bases left between them.

As DNA, the CDR3 is TGTGCCAGCAGCTTAGCGCGGTACATGAACACTGAAGCTTTCTTT. Its protein product is CASSLARYMNTEAFF. The genes are TRBV7-2 and TRBJ1-1; no reliable D call. Germline V gene lookup returns CDR1 SGHTA and CDR2 FQGNSA. This CDR3 spans 15 amino acids. V lost 0 bases to trimming and J lost 0 bases, with 8 bases between them.

This clone has a handful of counts. The CDR3 sequence: CASSGGGPEQYF. The CDR3 nucleotides are TGTGCCAGCAGCGGTGGGGGGCCCGAGCAGTACTTC. The chain uses TRBV7-6 and TRBJ2-7; tentatively, D is TRBD1 or TRBD2 (6 bases each). Trimming took 5 bases from V and 6 from J, leaving 11 bases between them. This CDR3 is built from 12 residues. Germline V gives CDR1 SGHVS, CDR2 FNYEAQ.

This clone was detected only once. This sequence joins TRBV7-9 and TRBJ1-1; D is undetermined. Germline lookup yields CDR1 SEHNR and CDR2 FQNEAQ (reference sequence). The CDR3 runs to 15 residues. Deletions cut 4 bases from V and 1 base from J, with 13 bases between. The CDR3 coding sequence is TGTGCCAGCAGCTCCTCTTCGGGGTGGAACACTGAAGCTTTCTTT. This gives the protein CASSSSSGWNTEAFF.

The chain combines TRBV7-2 with TRBJ2-3; no clear D. The CDR3 is 15 residues long. Germline CDR1 reads SGHTA; CDR2 reads FQGNSA. Trimming took 3 bases from V and 0 from J, leaving 10 bases between them. As DNA, the CDR3 is TGTGCCAGCAGCTTGAGGCGAGCTAGCACAGATACGCAGTATTTT. Protein sequence: CASSLRRASTDTQYF.

This clone was recorded a few times. The chain uses TRBV7-2 and TRBJ1-5; 7 bases are a match to TRBD1. J gave up 4 bases and V 5 bases, and 8 bases lay outside the gene matches. The CDR3 length is 15 residues. Germline loops: CDR1 SGHTA, CDR2 FQGNSA. CDR3 DNA: TGTGCCAGCAGCCCCTCGACAGGGCGAAATCAGCCCCAGCATTTT. It yields the protein CASSPSTGRNQPQHF. The whole variable domain, remainder taken from reference TRBV7-2 and TRBJ1-5, is GAGVSQSPSNKVTEKGKDVELRCDPISGHTALYWYRQSLGQGLEFLIYFQGNSAPDKSGLPSDRFSAERTGGSVSTLTIQRTQQEDSAVYLCASSPSTGRNQPQHFGDGTRLSIL.

Concerning this clone: A junction boundary mismatches the germline segment, possibly from a read error. The genes are TRBV7-2 and TRBJ2-3; D is uncertain. This CDR3 has 15 residues. The germline V gene has CDR1 SGHTA and CDR2 FQGNSA. The CDR3 reads CASGLNPLSTDTQYF. CDR3 coding DNA: TGTGCCAGCGGCTTAAATCCTCTGAGCACAGATACGCAGTATTTT. The full variable domain, in which reference TRBV7-2 and TRBJ2-3 provide the parts outside the CDR3, is GAGVSQSPSNKVTEKGKDVELRCDPISGHTALYWYRQSLGQGLEFLIYFQGNSAPDKSGLPSDRFSAERTGGSVSTLTIQRTQQEDSAVYLCASGLNPLSTDTQYFGPGTRLTVL.